Shown below are 15 T cell receptor beta chains from a single sample sequenced in a study of glioma-infiltrating T cells. TCR alpha and beta CDR3 regions were amplified from RNA using iRepertoire nested multiplex PCR. A single record per CDR3 protein comes from TCRdb applying MiXCR to the multiplex PCR reads. This repertoire shows thousands of distinct CDR3 sequences, approximately 35% found once; its top ten account for under 7.5%. What was sequenced was glioma tissue, nonneoplastic brain tissue, or PBMCs (not recorded which). These receptors were collected from a human donor with low-grade glioma or glioblastoma, undergoing nonglioma brain surgery, or in good health (not recorded which).

A note on this clonotype: A read error may produce the germline difference seen at one junction end. The gene calls are TRBV20-1 and TRBJ1-2; D gene unclear. The CDR3 extends over 8 amino acids. Germline V gene lookup returns CDR1 DFQATT and CDR2 SNEGSKA (reference sequence). CDR3 DNA: TGCAGTGCTAACGACTACGCCTTC. Amino acid sequence: CSANDYAF.

This clonotype is medium-sized. This chain links TRBV18 with TRBJ2-7; maybe TRBD1 (6 bases). This CDR3 is 13 amino acids long. V was pared by 2 bases and J by 1 base, with 6 bases between. Germline V lookup: CDR1 KGHSH, CDR2 LQKENI. CDR3 protein: CASSPGQSYEQYF. In DNA, the CDR3 is TGTGCCAGCTCACCAGGACAGTCCTACGAGCAGTACTTC. The full variable domain, its missing parts supplied by reference TRBV18 and TRBJ2-7, is NAGVMQNPRHLVRRRGQEARLRCSPMKGHSHVYWYRQLPEEGLKFMVYLQKENIIDESGMPKERFSAEFPKEGPSILRIQQVVRGDSAAYFCASSPGQSYEQYFGPGTRLTVT.

This clonotype ranks as large. CDR3 bases: TGTGCCAGCAGAAGGCGCGGTGGGAACTACAATGAGCAGTTCTTC. Amino acid sequence: CASRRRGGNYNEQFF. The chain links TRBV6-1 to TRBJ2-1; D is ambiguous. Deletions cut 6 bases from V and 3 bases from J, with 15 bases between. CDR1 and CDR2 from the germline V gene are MNHNS and SASEGT. This CDR3 has 15 residues.

Turning to this clonotype: A read error may explain this, as a much larger clone is one base away. The rearrangement joins TRBV3-1 to TRBJ1-1; tentative D call: TRBD1 (5 bases). Trimming shortened V by 4 bases and J by 5 bases, and 17 bases separated the two germline ends. CDR3 length equals 15 residues. CDR1 LGHDT and CDR2 YNNKEL come from the germline V gene (reference sequence). The CDR3 region has the DNA TGTGCCAGCAGCCGAAGGGACTGGGGTGTAACTGAAGCTTTCTTT. Encoded protein: CASSRRDWGVTEAFF.

This clonotype is labeled medium-sized. V is TRBV20-1 and J is TRBJ1-4; D not resolved. The CDR3 totals 13 residues. The V end lost 4 bases, the J end lost 4 bases, and 10 bases lay between the germline ends. In germline, CDR1 is DFQATT, CDR2 SNEGSKA (reference sequence). CDR3 sequence (DNA): TGCAGTGCTAAGTCCGGATATAATGAAAAACTGTTTTTT. It translates to CSAKSGYNEKLFF.

As for this clonotype: Its ends do not fully match the called genes, so a read error is possible. The J gene is TRBJ2-3, the V gene TRBV15, with 9 bases identical to TRBD1. Germline V gives CDR1 LNHNV, CDR2 YYDKDF (reference sequence). The CDR3 has 16 residues. The CDR3 here is CAASSRQGVDTGTQYF. CDR3 nucleotide sequence: TGTGCCGCCAGCTCCCGACAGGGGGTGGACACAGGTACGCAGTATTTT.

In the case of this clonotype: An end of the junction differs from the germline gene, which may be a read error. The chain has TRBV5-4 and TRBJ1-2; 8 positions match TRBD1. Germline V lookup: CDR1 SGHNT, CDR2 YYREEE (reference sequence). This CDR3 contains 14 residues. CDR3 in amino acids: CARSTDRGFACDTF. CDR3 bases: TGCGCCCGCAGCACCGACAGGGGCTTCGCGTGCGACACCTTC.

Ten or more counts support this clonotype. This chain links TRBV3-1 with TRBJ2-1; TRBD1 or TRBD2 may be the D gene (5 bases each). The ends were cut back, 5 bases at V and 8 bases at J, with 22 bases in the middle. The germline CDR1 and CDR2 sequences are LGHDT and YNNKEL (reference sequence). The CDR3 sequence is 16 residues long. This CDR3 is CASSAYRGPALDEQFF. CDR3 nucleotide sequence: TGTGCCAGCAGCGCCTACCGGGGCCCGGCTCTGGATGAGCAGTTCTTC.

This clonotype is large in the sample. The V gene is TRBV4-3, the J gene TRBJ1-2; TRBD1 agrees at 10 bases. Germline loops: CDR1 LGHNA, CDR2 YSLEER. Trimming removed 0 bases from V and 13 bases from J; junction bases left unmatched: 5. The CDR3 has 13 amino acids. CDR3 in amino acids: CASSQDRDRGSTF. For the CDR3, the DNA is TGCGCCAGCAGCCAAGATCGGGACAGGGGTTCCACCTTC.

By sample share, this clonotype is medium-sized. The genes are TRBV7-2 and TRBJ1-2, with D unclear. V dropped 0 bases and J dropped 0 bases, with 2 bases sitting between them. The CDR3 consists of 13 residues. Germline V gives CDR1 SGHTA, CDR2 FQGNSA. The CDR3 DNA reads as TGTGCCAGCAGCTTAGCCTCTAACTATGGCTACACCTTC. Translation: CASSLASNYGYTF.

Relative to its sample, this clonotype is medium-sized. The chain links TRBV4-2 to TRBJ1-4; the match to TRBD1 covers 9 bases. With 4 bases clipped from V and 7 bases from J, the junction kept 7 bases outside the gene matches. The CDR3 length is 15 residues. Germline loops: CDR1 LGHNA, CDR2 YNFKEQ. CDR3 nucleotide sequence: TGTGCCAGCAGCCGAGGGGACAGGGACGTTGAAAAACTGTTTTTT. It encodes CASSRGDRDVEKLFF.

The gene calls are TRBV6-5 and TRBJ1-3, with unresolved D. V was cut by 6 bases and J by 2 bases, with 14 bases left in between. The CDR3 is 15 residues long. The germline V gene has CDR1 MNHEY and CDR2 SVGAGI. The DNA for the CDR3 is TGTGCCAGCAGGTGCTCCCGTGGGACTGGAAACACCATATATTTT. It encodes CASRCSRGTGNTIYF.

This clonotype has ten or more counts. The chain recombines TRBV29-1 with TRBJ2-7; either TRBD1 or TRBD2 may fit D (5 bases each). This CDR3 is built from 12 residues. Germline assignment: CDR1 SQVTM and CDR2 ANQGSEA. Trimming removed 3 bases from V and 1 base from J, with 7 bases in between. The CDR3 sequence is CSVDGASYEQYF. Here the CDR3 DNA reads TGCAGCGTTGACGGGGCTTCCTACGAGCAGTACTTC.

The chain uses TRBV20-1 and TRBJ2-1; perhaps TRBD2 as D (6 bases). The CDR3 loop spans 17 amino acids. The V gene's germline CDR1 is DFQATT and CDR2 SNEGSKA (reference sequence). V was cut by 5 bases and J by 7 bases, with 27 bases left in between. The CDR3 DNA is TGCAGTGCTCTCCTGGGCAGCGGGTTATACCGAGAGAATGAGCAGTTCTTC. This codes for CSALLGSGLYRENEQFF.

This clonotype is labeled medium-sized. V is TRBV3-1 and J is TRBJ1-2; D gene uncertain. Germline lookup yields CDR1 LGHDT and CDR2 YNNKEL (reference sequence). The CDR3 extends over 15 amino acids. V lost 2 bases to trimming and J lost 2 bases, with 12 bases between them. Written as DNA, the CDR3 is TGTGCCAGCAGCCAATTCGACAATTGGAACTATGGCTACACCTTC. This gives the protein CASSQFDNWNYGYTF. Using reference TRBV3-1 and TRBJ1-2 for the parts outside the CDR3, the full variable domain is DTAVSQTPKYLVTQMGNDKSIKCEQNLGHDTMYWYKQDSKKFLKIMFSYNNKELIINETVPNRFSPKSPDKAHLNLHINSLELGDSAVYFCASSQFDNWNYGYTFGSGTRLTVV.